The sequence of this TCR beta chain was determined in a study of PD-1 blockade in mismatch repair-deficient tumors (dated by TCRdb to 2016 to 2017). The study in broad terms: Between late 2013 and 2016, the trial enrolled approximately 90 consecutive patients with roughly twelve types of mismatch repair-deficient cancer, all of whom had received prior treatment and were progressing. Tumor-associated T cell clones were tracked in the peripheral blood of patients responding to PD-1 blockade by deep sequencing of TCR CDR3 regions. Study-wide findings and limitations: Rapid expansion after pembrolizumab followed by contraction, generally before radiologic responses, was shown by tumor-resident clones, which were often undetectable in blood before treatment.

A note on this clone: No antigen is known for it. No much larger clone exists at a distance of one base, and base qualities are not known.

Library creation used the immunoSEQ multiplex PCR assay. TCRdb limited this immuneACCESS table to in-frame rearrangements with V and J called. A share of clones is missing; checked studies link under half to unresolved V genes, and the rest is unexplained. The sample table shows about 35,000 clones, and about 85% are seen once. The ten largest make up 3% to 4% of the sample. After removal of 4 bases from V and 5 bases from J, the junction retains 5 bases not matched to a gene. From its cysteine to its phenylalanine, the CDR3 spans 14 amino acids. Of the read, only the CDR3 DNA is kept; its 42 bases are in frame from base 1. From a lookup of the germline V gene (reference sequence), CDR1 and CDR2 are LNHDA and SQIVND. For each enrolled patient, mismatch repair deficiency was established using either polymerase chain reaction or immunohistochemistry. TCR sequencing was performed for a few patients who responded to pembrolizumab therapy. The phase II trial prospectively tested pembrolizumab PD-1 blockade in advanced mismatch repair-deficient cancers regardless of tissue of origin. Peripheral blood T cell samples were serially collected before and at multiple times after PD-1 blockade was started. Blood sampling times were expressed in weeks after the first pembrolizumab dose.

The chain joins TRBV19 to TRBJ1-1; TRBD1 fits 9 bases in the junction. The starting material was PBMCs, obtained roughly 6 weeks after starting pembrolizumab. The source of this sequence is an adult with mismatch repair-deficient cancer. In nucleotides, the sequence is TGTGCCAGTAGTACGACAGGGGGGAGGACTGAAGCTTTCTTT. This codes for CASSTTGGRTEAFF.